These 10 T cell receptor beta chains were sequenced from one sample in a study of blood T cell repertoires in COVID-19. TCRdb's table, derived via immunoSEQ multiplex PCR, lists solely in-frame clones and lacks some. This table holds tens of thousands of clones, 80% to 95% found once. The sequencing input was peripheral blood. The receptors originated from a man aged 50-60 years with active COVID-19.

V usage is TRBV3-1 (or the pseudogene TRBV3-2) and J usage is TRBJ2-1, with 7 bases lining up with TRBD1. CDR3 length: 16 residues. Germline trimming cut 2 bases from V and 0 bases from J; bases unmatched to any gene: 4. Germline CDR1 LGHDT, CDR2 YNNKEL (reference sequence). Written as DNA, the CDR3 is TGTGCCAGCAGCCAACGGGGACAGAGCTCCTACAATGAGCAGTTCTTC. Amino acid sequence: CASSQRGQSSYNEQFF.

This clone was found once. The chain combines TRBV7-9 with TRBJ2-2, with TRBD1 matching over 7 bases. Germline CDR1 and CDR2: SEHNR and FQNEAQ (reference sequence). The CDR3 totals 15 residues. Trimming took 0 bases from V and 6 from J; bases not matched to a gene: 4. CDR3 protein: CASSLAGQMAGELFF. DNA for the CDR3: TGTGCCAGCAGCTTAGCGGGACAGATGGCCGGGGAGCTGTTTTTT.

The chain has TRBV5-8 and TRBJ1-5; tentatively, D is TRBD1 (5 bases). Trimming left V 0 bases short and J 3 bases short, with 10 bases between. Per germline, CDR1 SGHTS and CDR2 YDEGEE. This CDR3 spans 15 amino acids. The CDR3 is CASSLGQGNNQPQHF. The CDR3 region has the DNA TGTGCCAGCAGCTTGGGGCAGGGTAACAATCAGCCCCAGCATTTT. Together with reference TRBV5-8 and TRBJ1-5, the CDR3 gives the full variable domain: EAGVTQSPTHLIKTRGQQATLRCSPISGHTSVYWYQQALGLGLQFLLWYDEGEERNRGNFPPRFSGRQFPNYSSELNVNALELEDSALYLCASSLGQGNNQPQHFGDGTRLSIL.

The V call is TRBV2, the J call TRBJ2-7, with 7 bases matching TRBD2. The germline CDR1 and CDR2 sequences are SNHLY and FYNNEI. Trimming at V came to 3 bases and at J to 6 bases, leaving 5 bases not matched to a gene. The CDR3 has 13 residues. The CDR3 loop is CASSERGLSEQYF. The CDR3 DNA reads TGTGCCAGCAGTGAGCGGGGGTTGAGCGAGCAGTACTTC. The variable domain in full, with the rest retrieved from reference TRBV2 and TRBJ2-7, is EPEVTQTPSHQVTQMGQEVILRCVPISNHLYFYWYRQILGQKVEFLVSFYNNEISEKSEIFDDQFSVERPDGSNFTLKIRSTKLEDSAMYFCASSERGLSEQYFGPGTRLTVT.

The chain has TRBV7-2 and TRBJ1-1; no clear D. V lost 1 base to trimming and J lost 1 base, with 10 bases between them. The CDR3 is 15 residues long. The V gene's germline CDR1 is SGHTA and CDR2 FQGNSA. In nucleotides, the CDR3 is TGTGCCAGCAGCTTAGTCGGGGTGGAGAACACTGAAGCTTTCTTT. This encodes CASSLVGVENTEAFF.

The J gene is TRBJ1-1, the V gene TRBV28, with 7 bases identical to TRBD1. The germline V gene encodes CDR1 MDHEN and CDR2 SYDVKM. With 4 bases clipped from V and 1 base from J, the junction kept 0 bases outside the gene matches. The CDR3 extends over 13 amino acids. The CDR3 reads CASSYRGNTEAFF. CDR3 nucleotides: TGTGCCAGCAGTTACAGGGGGAACACTGAAGCTTTCTTT.

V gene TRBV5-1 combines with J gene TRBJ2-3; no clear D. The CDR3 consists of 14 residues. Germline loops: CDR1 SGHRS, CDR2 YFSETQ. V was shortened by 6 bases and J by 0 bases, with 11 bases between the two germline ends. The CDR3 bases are TGCGCCAGCACCCCGATTACTAGCACAGATACGCAGTATTTT. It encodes CASTPITSTDTQYF.

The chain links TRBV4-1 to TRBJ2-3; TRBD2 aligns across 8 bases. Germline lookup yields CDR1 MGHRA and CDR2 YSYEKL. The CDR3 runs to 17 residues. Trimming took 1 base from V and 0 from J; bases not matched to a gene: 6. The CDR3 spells CASSQGWSGGSTDTQYF. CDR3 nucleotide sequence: TGCGCCAGCAGCCAAGGGTGGTCGGGGGGGAGCACAGATACGCAGTATTTT.

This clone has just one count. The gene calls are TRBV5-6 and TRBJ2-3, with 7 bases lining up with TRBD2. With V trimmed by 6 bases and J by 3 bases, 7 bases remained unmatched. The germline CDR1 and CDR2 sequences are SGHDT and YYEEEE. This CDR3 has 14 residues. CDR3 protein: CASTRGGKTDTQYF. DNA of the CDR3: TGTGCCAGCACCCGGGGAGGGAAGACAGATACGCAGTATTTT. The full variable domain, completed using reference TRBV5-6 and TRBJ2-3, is DAGVTQSPTHLIKTRGQQVTLRCSPKSGHDTVSWYQQALGQGPQFIFQYYEEEERQRGNFPDRFSGHQFPNYSSELNVNALLLGDSALYLCASTRGGKTDTQYFGPGTRLTVL.

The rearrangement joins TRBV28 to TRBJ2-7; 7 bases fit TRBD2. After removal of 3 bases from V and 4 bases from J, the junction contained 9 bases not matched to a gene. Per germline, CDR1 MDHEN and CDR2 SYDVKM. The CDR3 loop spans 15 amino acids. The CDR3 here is CASSFSRDYPYEQYF. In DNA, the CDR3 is TGTGCCAGCAGTTTTTCCCGGGACTACCCTTACGAGCAGTACTTC.